This paragraph reports one T cell receptor (beta chain). The entry originates in a study of blood T cell repertoires in COVID-19. Study overall: The United States, Italy and Spain were the sources of the acute and convalescent COVID-19 samples.

The CDR3 covers 11 residues. CDR1 and CDR2 (germline): SNHLY, FYNNEI. The J segment lost 8 bases and the V segment lost 6 bases, leaving 3 bases of the junction unmatched. Authors' analysis steps: How many nucleated cells were present was estimated from reference gene primer amplification. Assay: immunoSEQ multiplex PCR; the TCRdb copy retains only in-frame clones and omits some. V and J calls and clone size are as listed in that table; D and trimming were resolved from the DNA. Of 150,000 to 200,000 clones in the sample, approximately 85% were seen once. Source material: peripheral blood. This rearrangement joins TRBV2 to TRBJ1-2, with 7 positions matching TRBD1. The TCR originated in a human donor with active or convalescent COVID-19. The donor label of this sample is uncertain. The CDR3 region has the DNA TGTGCCAGCAGCGACAGGGAAGGCTACACCTTC. Residues: CASSDREGYTF. Variable domain in full (rest from reference TRBV2 and TRBJ1-2): EPEVTQTPSHQVTQMGQEVILRCVPISNHLYFYWYRQILGQKVEFLVSFYNNEISEKSEIFDDQFSVERPDGSNFTLKIRSTKLEDSAMYFCASSDREGYTFGSGTRLTVV.